Sequencing of this T cell receptor (beta chain) was carried out in a study of blood T cell repertoires in COVID-19. Study as a whole: COVID-19 samples collected from the United States, Italy and Spain covered acute and convalescent phases. T cells, B-cell-depleted T cells, or PBMCs supplied cDNA or gDNA.

Germline trimming cut 5 bases from V and 6 bases from J; bases unmatched to any gene: 6. There are 13 residues in the CDR3. Germline CDR1 is MNHNY and CDR2 is SVGAGI (reference sequence). The protocol was immunoSEQ multiplex PCR, while the TCRdb copy is restricted to in-frame clones and leaves out a portion. The sample has more than 300,000 clones, 92% seen once. This study enrolled people aged about 18 to 100 from approximately 24 US geographic areas. Allocation to cohorts depended on clinical history reported by the participants. The sequencing sample was made of PBMCs or T cells enriched from blood (not recorded which). The TCR originated in a woman aged 25 to 45 who had recovered from COVID-19. This sequence joins TRBV6-6 and TRBJ1-2, with 7 bases that match TRBD1. CDR3 sequence: CASSKQGLDGYTF. For the CDR3, the DNA is TGTGCCAGCAGTAAACAGGGGTTGGATGGCTACACCTTC.